This T cell receptor beta chain was observed in a study of cytomegalovirus exposure and HLA in healthy donors. Study information: Inside one of the first data releases sat tens of millions of unique TCRs taken from HLA-typed donors. Caucasian-associated ancestry cluster membership applied to around 76% of over 350 genotyped donors.

Whole-study results and caveats: When the data were analyzed later, several of the most significant clusters appeared to be linked to common viral pathogens. For most TCR beta V segments, an earlier analysis put the productive rate at about 87% or about 30% of the time.

With 60 Vbeta and 13 Jbeta primers, the PCR was carried out. Method: immunoSEQ multiplex PCR; TCRdb's copy keeps in-frame clones and lacks some. The sample lists approximately 110,000 clones; roughly 79% were seen once. The length of the CDR3 is 15 residues. Germline lookup yields CDR1 MGHDK and CDR2 SYGVNS. The V and J ends lost 0 bases and 8 bases respectively, with 13 bases between them. This clone was seen only a few times. Its target is not known. The receptor was isolated from a male donor in good health and CMV-seronegative. The source material was PBMCs. This chain uses TRBV25-1 with TRBJ1-4; TRBD1 is a possible D gene (5 bases). CDR3 coding DNA: TGTGCCAGCAGTGAATATAAAGGGGATTCCGAAAAACTGTTTTTT. Translating it yields CASSEYKGDSEKLFF. Together with reference TRBV25-1 and TRBJ1-4, the CDR3 gives the full variable domain: EADIYQTPRYLVIGTGKKITLECSQTMGHDKMYWYQQDPGMELHLIHYSYGVNSTEKGDLSSESTVSRIRTEHFPLTLESARPSHTSQYLCASSEYKGDSEKLFFGSGTQLSVL.